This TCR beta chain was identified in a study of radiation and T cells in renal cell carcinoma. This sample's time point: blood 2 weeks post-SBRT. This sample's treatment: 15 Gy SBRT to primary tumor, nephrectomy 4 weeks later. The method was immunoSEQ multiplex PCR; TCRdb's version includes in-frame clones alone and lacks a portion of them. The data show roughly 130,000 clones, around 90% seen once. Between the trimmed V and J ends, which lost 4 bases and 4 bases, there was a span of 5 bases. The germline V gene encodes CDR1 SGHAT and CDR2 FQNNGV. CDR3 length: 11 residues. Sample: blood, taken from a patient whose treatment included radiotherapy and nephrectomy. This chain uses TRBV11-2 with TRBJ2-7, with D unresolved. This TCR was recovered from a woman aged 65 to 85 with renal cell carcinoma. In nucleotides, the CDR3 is TGTGCCAGCAGCTCCTTTTACGAGCAGTACTTC. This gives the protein CASSSFYEQYF.